The clone carrying this T cell receptor beta chain was observed a few times. Its specificity is not known. The data are from a study of regulatory T cells in long-lasting Graves disease. Overall study results and limits: Persistent Graves' disease cases displayed lower TCR diversity than newly diagnosed ones.

Time point defined: persistent/refractory GD, antithyroid drugs over 5 years with positive TRAb. The TCR library was prepared using RNA isolated from PBMCs. Assembly of TCR beta libraries relied on iRepertoire HTBI primers together with Arm-PCR of CDR3 regions. Original analysis: Throughout the samples, researchers identified 55 to 65 TRBV and around 15 TRBJ segments. TCRdb re-derived calls from the multiplex PCR reads in MiXCR, one entry per CDR3 protein. The V and J calls were not made by the authors but by TCRdb's processing. The data hold over 450,000 distinct CDR3 sequences, with 20% to 25% observed a single time. The germline gives CDR1 MDHEN, CDR2 SYDVKM. The CDR3 is made up of 16 amino acids. Trimming stripped 5 bases from V and 1 base from J, with 15 bases between.

This chain links TRBV28 with TRBJ1-5, with a possible D match to TRBD1 (6 bases). Here the sequenced sample was peripheral blood mononuclear cells (PBMCs), taken when the disease was refractory, from a patient treated with antithyroid drugs. The sequence derives from a female donor with Graves disease. CDR3 in DNA: TGTGCCAGCAGTCCAAGTGGCAGGGGAAGCAATCAGCCCCAGCATTTT. Protein sequence: CASSPSGRGSNQPQHF.